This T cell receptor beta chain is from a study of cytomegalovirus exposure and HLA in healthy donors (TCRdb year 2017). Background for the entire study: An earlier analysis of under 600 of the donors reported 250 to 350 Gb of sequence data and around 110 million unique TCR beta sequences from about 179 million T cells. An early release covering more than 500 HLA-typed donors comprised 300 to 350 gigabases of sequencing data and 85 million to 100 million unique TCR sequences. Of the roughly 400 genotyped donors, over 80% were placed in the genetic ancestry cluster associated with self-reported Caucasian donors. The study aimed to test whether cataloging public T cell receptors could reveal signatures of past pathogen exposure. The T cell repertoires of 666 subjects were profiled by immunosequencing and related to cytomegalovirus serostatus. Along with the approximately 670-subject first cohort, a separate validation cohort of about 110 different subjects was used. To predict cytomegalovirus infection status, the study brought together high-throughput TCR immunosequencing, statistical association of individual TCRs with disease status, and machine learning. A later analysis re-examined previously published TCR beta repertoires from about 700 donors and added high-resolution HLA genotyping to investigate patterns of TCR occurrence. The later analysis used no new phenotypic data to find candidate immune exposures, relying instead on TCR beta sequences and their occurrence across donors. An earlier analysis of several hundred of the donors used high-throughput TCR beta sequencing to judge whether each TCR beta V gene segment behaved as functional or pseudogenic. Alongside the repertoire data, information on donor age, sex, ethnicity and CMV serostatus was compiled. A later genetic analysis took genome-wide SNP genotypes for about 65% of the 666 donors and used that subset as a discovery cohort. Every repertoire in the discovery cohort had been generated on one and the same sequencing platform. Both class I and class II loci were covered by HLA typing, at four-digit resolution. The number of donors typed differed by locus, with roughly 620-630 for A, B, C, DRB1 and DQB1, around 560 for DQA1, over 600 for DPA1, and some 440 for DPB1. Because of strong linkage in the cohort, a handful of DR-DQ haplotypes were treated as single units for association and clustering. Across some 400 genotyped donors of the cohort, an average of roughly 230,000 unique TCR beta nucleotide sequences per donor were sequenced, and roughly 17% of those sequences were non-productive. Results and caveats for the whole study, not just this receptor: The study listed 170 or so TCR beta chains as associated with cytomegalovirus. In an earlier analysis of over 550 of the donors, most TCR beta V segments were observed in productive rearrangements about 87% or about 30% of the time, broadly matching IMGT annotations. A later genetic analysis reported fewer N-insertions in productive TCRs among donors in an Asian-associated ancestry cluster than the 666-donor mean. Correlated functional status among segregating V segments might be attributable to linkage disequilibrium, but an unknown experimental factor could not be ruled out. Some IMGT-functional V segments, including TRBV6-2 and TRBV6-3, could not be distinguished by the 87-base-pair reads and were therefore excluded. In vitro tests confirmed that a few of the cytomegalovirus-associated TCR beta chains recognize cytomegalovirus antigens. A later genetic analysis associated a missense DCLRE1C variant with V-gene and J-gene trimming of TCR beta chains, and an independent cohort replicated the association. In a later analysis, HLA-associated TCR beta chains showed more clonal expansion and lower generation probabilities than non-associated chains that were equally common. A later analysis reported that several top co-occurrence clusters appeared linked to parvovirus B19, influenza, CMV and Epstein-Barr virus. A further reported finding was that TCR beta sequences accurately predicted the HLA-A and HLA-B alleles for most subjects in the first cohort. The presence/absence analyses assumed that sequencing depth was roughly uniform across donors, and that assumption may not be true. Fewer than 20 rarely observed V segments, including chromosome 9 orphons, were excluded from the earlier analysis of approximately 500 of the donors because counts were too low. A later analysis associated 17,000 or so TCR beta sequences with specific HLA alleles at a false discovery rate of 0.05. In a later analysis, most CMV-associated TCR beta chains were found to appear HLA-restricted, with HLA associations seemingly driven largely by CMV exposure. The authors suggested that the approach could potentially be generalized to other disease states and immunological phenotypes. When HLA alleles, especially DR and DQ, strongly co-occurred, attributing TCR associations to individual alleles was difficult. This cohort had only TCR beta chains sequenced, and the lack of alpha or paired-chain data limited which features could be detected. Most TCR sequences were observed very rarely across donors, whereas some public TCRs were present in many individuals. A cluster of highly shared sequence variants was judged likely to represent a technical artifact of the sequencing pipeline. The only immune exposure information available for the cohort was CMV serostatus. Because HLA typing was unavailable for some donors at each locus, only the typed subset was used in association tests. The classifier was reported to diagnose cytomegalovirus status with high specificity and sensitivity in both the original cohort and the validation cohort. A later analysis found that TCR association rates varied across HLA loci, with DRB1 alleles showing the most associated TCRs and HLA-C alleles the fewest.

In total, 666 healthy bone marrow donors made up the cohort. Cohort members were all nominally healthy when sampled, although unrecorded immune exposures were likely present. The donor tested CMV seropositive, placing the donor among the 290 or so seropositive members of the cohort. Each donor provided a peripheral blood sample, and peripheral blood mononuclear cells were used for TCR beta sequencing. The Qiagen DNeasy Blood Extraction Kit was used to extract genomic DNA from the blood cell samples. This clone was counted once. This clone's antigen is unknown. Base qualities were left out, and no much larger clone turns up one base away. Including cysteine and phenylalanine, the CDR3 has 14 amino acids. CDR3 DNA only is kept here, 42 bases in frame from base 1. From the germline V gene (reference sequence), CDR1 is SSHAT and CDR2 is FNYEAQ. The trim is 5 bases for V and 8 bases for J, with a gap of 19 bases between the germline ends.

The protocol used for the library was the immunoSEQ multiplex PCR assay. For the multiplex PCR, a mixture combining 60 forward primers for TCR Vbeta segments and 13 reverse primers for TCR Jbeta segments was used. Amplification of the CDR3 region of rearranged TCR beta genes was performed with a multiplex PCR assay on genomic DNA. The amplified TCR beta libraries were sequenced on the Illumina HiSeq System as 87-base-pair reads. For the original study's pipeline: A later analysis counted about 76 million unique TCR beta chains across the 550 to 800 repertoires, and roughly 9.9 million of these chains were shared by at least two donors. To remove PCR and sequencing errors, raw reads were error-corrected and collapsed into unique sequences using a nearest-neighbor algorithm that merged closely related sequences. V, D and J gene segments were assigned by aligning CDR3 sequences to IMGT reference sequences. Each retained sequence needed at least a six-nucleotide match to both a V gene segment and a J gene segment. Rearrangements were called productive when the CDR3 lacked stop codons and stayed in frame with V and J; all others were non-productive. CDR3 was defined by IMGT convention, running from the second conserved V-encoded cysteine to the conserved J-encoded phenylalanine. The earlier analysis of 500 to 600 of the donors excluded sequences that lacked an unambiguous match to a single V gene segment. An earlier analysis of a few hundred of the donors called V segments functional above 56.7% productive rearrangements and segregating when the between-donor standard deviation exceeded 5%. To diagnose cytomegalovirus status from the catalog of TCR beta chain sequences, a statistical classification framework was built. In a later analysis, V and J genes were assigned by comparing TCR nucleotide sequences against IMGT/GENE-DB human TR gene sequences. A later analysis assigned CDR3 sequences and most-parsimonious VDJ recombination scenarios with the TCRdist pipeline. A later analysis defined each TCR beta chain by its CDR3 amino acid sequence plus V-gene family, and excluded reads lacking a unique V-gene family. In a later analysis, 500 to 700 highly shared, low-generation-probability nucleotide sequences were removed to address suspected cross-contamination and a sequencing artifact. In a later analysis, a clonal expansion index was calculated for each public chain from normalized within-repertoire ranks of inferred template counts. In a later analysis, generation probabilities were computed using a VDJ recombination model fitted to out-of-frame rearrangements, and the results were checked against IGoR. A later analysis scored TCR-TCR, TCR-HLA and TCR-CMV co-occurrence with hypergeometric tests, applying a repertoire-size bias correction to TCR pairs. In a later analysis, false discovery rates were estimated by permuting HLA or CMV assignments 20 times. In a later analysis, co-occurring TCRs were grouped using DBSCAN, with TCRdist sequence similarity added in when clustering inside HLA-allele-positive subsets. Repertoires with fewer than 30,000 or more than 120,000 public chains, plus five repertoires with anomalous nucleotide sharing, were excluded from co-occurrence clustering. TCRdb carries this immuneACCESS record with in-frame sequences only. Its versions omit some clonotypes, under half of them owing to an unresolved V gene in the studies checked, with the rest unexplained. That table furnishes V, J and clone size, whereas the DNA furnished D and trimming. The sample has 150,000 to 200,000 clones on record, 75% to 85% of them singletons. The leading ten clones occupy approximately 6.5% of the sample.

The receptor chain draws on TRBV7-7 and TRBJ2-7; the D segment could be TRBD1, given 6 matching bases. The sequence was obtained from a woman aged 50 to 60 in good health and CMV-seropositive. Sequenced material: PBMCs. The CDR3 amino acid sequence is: CASSPTDSLTKQYF. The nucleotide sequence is TGTGCCAGCAGCCCGACGGACAGTTTGACCAAGCAGTACTTC.